This T cell receptor beta chain was identified in a study of somatic mutations in cytotoxic T cells in rheumatoid arthritis. Study information: Patient blood (roughly 32 ml EDTA) was drawn right after diagnosis, before any treatment.

Profiled with immunoSEQ multiplex PCR; TCRdb holds only in-frame clones, not every one. The sample gives around 20,000 clones, over 75% of which show up once; approximately 11% is in the top ten. The origin of this receptor is a man aged 18 to 30 with rheumatoid arthritis. The sequenced sample was CD8+ T cells sorted from blood.

This CDR3 reads CASRPTPGGYTEAFF. The CDR3 nucleotides read TGTGCCAGCAGGCCTACCCCAGGTGGGTACACTGAAGCTTTCTTT. The chain combines TRBV28 with TRBJ1-1; D gene uncertain. Germline values: CDR1 MDHEN, CDR2 SYDVKM. V lost 6 bases to trimming and J lost 3 bases, with 17 bases between them. The CDR3 spans 15 residues.